The clone carrying this TCR beta chain was counted once. The sample comes from a study of blood T cell repertoires in COVID-19. Background on the study: The United States, Italy and Spain supplied acute and convalescent COVID-19 samples. PBMCs, B-cell-depleted T cells, or T cells provided the cDNA or gDNA that made up the material.

In Seattle, patients joined the study during active infection and were tracked longitudinally. Germline V gives CDR1 MNHEY, CDR2 SVGAGI. This CDR3 comprises 12 residues. V was clipped by 10 bases and J by 11 bases, with 20 bases between them. Original methodology: From reference gene primer amplification, estimates of nucleated cell counts were derived. Assay used: immunoSEQ multiplex PCR; TCRdb lists only in-frame clones, some missing. The DNA gave D and trimming, while V, J and clone size come from that table. The sample holds about 350,000 clones, 88% seen once. The gene calls are TRBV6-5 and TRBJ1-2; D unresolved. Sequenced sample: peripheral blood. The receptor was isolated from an older woman with COVID-19, enrolled during active disease. In DNA, the CDR3 is TGTGCCACCAACGACGCGGGCTTCCAATACACCTTC. Translated: CATNDAGFQYTF.